The clone carrying this T cell receptor beta chain has just one count. This specimen belongs to a study of control samples from healthy donors and cancer patients. Trimming cost V 5 bases and J 5 bases; bases outside gene matches: 9. This CDR3 region has 15 residues. The V gene's germline CDR1 is MNHEY and CDR2 SMNVEV (reference sequence). Clones were read by immunoSEQ multiplex PCR, and TCRdb kept only the in-frame ones, dropping some. The table lists 150,000 or so clones, approximately 93% of them singletons, with more than 8% in the top ten. The sequence came from a middle-aged woman in good health. The sample taken for sequencing was blood. The chain is built from TRBV27 and TRBJ1-2; 9 bases are a match to TRBD1. As DNA, the CDR3 is TGTGCCAGCAGTCCATCGACAGGGGGTTATTATGGCTACACCTTC. Its protein is CASSPSTGGYYGYTF.